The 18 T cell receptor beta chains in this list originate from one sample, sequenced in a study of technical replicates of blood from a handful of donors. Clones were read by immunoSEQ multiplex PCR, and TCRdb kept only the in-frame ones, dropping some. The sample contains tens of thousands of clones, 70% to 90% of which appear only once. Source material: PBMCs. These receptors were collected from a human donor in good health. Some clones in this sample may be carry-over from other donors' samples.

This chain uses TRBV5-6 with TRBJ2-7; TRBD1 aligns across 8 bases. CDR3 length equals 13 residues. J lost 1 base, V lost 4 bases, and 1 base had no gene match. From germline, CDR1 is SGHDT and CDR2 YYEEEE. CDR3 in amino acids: CASSQGASYEQYF. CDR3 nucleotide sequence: TGTGCCAGCAGCCAGGGGGCATCCTACGAGCAGTACTTC.

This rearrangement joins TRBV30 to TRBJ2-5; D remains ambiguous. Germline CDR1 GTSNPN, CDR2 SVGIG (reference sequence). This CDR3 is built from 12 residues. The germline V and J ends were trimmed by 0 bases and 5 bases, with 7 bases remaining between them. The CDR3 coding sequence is TGTGCCTGGAGTGTATCCGGGGAGACCCAGTACTTC. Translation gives CAWSVSGETQYF. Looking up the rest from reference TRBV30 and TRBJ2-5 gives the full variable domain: SQTIHQWPATLVQPVGSPLSLECTVEGTSNPNLYWYRQAAGRGLQLLFYSVGIGQISSEVPQNLSASRPQDRQFILSSKKLLLSDSGFYLCAWSVSGETQYFGPGTRLLVL.

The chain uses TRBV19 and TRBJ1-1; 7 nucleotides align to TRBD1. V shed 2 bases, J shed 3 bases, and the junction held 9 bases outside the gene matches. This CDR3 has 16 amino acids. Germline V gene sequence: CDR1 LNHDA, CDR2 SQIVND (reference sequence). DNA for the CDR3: TGTGCCAGTAGTATACGACAGGGAAGTATTTACACTGAAGCTTTCTTT. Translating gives CASSIRQGSIYTEAFF.

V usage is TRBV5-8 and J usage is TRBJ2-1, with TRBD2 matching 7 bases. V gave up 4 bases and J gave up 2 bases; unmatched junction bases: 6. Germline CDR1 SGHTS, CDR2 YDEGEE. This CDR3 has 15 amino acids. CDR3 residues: CASSQYGTTYNEQFF. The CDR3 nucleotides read TGTGCCAGCAGCCAATACGGGACTACCTACAATGAGCAGTTCTTC.

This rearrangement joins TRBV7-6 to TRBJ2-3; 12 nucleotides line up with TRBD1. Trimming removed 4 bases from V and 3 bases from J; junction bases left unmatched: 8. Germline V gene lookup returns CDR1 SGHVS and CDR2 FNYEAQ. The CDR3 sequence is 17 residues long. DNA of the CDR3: TGTGCCAGCAGCTCCCCGGGACAGGGGGCCTCGACAGATACGCAGTATTTT. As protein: CASSSPGQGASTDTQYF.

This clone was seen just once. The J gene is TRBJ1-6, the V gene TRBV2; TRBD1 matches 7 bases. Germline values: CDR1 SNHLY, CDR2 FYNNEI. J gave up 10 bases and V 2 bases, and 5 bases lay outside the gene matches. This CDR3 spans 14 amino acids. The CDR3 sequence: CASSETGVRSPLHF. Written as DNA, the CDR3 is TGTGCCAGCAGTGAAACAGGGGTTCGCTCACCCCTCCACTTT.

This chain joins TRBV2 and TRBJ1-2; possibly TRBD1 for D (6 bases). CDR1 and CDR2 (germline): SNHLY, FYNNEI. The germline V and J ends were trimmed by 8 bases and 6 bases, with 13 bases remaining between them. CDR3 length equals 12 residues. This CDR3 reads CASQGSGDGYTF. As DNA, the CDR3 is TGTGCCAGCCAGGGGTCTGGGGATGGCTACACCTTC.

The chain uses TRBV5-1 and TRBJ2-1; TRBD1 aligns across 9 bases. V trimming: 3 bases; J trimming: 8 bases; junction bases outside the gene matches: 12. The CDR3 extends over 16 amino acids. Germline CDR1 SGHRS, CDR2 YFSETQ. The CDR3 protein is CASSSTGTGLNYEQFF. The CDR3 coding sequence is TGCGCCAGCAGCTCGACCGGGACAGGGTTAAACTATGAGCAGTTCTTC.

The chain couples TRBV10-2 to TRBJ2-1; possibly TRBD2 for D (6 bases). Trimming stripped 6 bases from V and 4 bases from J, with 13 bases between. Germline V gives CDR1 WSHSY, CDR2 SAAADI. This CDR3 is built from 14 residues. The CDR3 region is CASRAGTPYNEQFF. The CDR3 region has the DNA TGCGCCAGCAGGGCCGGGACTCCGTACAATGAGCAGTTCTTC.

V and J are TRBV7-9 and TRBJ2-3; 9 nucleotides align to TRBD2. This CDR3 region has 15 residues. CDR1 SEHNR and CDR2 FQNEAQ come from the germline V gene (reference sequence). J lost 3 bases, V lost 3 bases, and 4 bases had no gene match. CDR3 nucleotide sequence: TGTGCCAGCAGCTTGGTGGGACTAGCAACAGATACGCAGTATTTT. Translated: CASSLVGLATDTQYF.

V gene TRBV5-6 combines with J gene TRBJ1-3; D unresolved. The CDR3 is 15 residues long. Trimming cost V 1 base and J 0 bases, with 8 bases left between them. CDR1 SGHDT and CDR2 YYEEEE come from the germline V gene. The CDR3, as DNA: TGTGCCAGCAGCTTGACTGTGAGCTCTGGAAACACCATATATTTT. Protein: CASSLTVSSGNTIYF. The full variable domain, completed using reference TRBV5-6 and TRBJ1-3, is DAGVTQSPTHLIKTRGQQVTLRCSPKSGHDTVSWYQQALGQGPQFIFQYYEEEERQRGNFPDRFSGHQFPNYSSELNVNALLLGDSALYLCASSLTVSSGNTIYFGEGSWLTVV.

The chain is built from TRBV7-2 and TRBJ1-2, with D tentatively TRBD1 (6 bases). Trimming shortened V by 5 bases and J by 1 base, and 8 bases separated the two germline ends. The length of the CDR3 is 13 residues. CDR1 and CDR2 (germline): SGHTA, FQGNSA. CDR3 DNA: TGTGCCAGCAGCACGGACAGTAACTATGGCTACACCTTC. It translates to CASSTDSNYGYTF.

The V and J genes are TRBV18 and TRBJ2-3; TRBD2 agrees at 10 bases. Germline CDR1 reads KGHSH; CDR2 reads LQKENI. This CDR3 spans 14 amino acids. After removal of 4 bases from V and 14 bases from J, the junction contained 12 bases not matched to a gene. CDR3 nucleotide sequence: TGTGCCAGCTCACTTCTAGCGGGAGAAAGCGGCGGGTATTTT. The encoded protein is CASSLLAGESGGYF. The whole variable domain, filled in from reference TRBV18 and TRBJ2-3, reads NAGVMQNPRHLVRRRGQEARLRCSPMKGHSHVYWYRQLPEEGLKFMVYLQKENIIDESGMPKERFSAEFPKEGPSILRIQQVVRGDSAAYFCASSLLAGESGGYFGPGTRLTVL.

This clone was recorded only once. CDR3 protein: CASSQDSGDLGQGPLEQYF. As DNA, the CDR3 is TGCGCCAGCAGCCAAGACAGCGGAGACTTAGGACAGGGCCCCCTCGAGCAGTACTTC. V gene TRBV4-1 combines with J gene TRBJ2-7; 8 positions agree with TRBD1. The J segment lost 6 bases and the V segment lost 0 bases, leaving 19 bases of the junction unmatched. The CDR3 runs 19 residues. Germline values: CDR1 MGHRA, CDR2 YSYEKL.

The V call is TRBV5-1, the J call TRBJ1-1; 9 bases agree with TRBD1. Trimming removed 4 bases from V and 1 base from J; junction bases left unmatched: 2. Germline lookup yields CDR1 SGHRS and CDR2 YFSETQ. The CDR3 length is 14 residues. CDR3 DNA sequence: TGCGCCAGCAGCCTGACAGGGGGGAACACTGAAGCTTTCTTT. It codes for CASSLTGGNTEAFF.

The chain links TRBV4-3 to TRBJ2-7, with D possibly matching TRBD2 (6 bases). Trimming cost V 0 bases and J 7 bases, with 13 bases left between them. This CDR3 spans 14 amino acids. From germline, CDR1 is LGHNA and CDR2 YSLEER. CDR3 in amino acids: CASSQDWTAGEQYF. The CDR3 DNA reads TGCGCCAGCAGCCAAGATTGGACCGCGGGGGAGCAGTACTTC.

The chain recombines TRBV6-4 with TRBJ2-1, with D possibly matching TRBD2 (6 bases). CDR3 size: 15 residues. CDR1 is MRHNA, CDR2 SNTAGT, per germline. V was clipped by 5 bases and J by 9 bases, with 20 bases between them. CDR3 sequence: CASSSDAGGQGEQFF. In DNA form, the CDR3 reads TGTGCCAGCAGTAGCGACGCCGGAGGGCAGGGTGAGCAGTTCTTC.

The CDR3 nucleotides read TGTGCCAGCACTGACAATCCCTCTAACTATGGCTACACCTTC. Translating gives CASTDNPSNYGYTF. The chain has TRBV9 and TRBJ1-2; D remains unclear. Looked up from germline, CDR1 is SGDLS and CDR2 is YYNGEE. The CDR3 spans 14 residues. Trimming took off 6 bases at V and 0 bases at J, with 12 bases between the two ends.